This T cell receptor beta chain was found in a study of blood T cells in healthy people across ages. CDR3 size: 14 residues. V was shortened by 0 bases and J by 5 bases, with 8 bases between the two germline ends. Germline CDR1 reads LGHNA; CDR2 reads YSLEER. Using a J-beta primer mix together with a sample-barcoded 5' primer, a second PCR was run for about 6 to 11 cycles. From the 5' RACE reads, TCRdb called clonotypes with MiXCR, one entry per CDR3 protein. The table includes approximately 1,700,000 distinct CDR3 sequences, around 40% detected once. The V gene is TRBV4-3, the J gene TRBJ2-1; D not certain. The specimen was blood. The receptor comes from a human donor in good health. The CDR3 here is CASSQENVDNEQFF. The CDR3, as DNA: TGCGCCAGCAGCCAAGAAAACGTAGACAATGAGCAGTTCTTC.